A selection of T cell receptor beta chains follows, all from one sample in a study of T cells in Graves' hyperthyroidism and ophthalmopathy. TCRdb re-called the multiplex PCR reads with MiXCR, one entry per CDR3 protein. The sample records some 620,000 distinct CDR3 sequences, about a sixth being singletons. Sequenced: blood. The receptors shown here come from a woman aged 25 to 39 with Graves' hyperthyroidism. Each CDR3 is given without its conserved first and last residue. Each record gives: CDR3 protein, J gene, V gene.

CDR3 protein: ASSDVGGYEQY; J gene: TRBJ2-7; V gene: TRBV2
CDR3 protein: ASSASGQGFTDTQY; J gene: TRBJ2-3; V gene: TRBV5-1
CDR3 protein: ASSFGDSPRYEQY; J gene: TRBJ2-7; V gene: TRBV7-9
CDR3 protein: AWSTQRNTEAF; J gene: TRBJ1-1; V gene: TRBV30
CDR3 protein: ASSEREFYGYT; J gene: TRBJ1-2; V gene: TRBV2
CDR3 protein: ASFRDRGLWANEQF; J gene: TRBJ2-1; V gene: TRBV6-2/TRBV6-3
CDR3 protein: ASSSNRGQGNIQY; J gene: TRBJ2-4; V gene: TRBV7-3
CDR3 protein: AWSGQGLRNSPLH; J gene: TRBJ1-6; V gene: TRBV30
CDR3 protein: ASSLGNRGGTEAF; J gene: TRBJ1-1; V gene: TRBV5-8
CDR3 protein: ASSLDLGGGDRGYEQF; J gene: TRBJ2-1; V gene: TRBV11-2
CDR3 protein: ASSFGTSGPVEQY; J gene: TRBJ2-7; V gene: TRBV6-1
CDR3 protein: AVPGTSGNTQY; J gene: TRBJ2-3; V gene: TRBV6-2/TRBV6-3
CDR3 protein: ASPSGGTDTQY; J gene: TRBJ2-3; V gene: TRBV2
CDR3 protein: ASSLGIQGARGDTQY; J gene: TRBJ2-3; V gene: TRBV5-1
CDR3 protein: SARLGKPPNEQF; J gene: TRBJ2-1; V gene: TRBV20-1
CDR3 protein: SVEGRSGTGKHEQF; J gene: TRBJ2-1; V gene: TRBV29-1
CDR3 protein: ASSLNVASPPTKTQY; J gene: TRBJ2-5; V gene: TRBV12-3/TRBV12-4
CDR3 protein: ASSFHRVGNQPQH; J gene: TRBJ1-5; V gene: TRBV27
CDR3 protein: ASSFIGGRDQPQH; J gene: TRBJ1-5; V gene: TRBV12-3/TRBV12-4
CDR3 protein: ASGTPQWNSYNEQF; J gene: TRBJ2-1; V gene: TRBV28
CDR3 protein: ASSLLHFGTGTFNQPQH; J gene: TRBJ1-5; V gene: TRBV28
CDR3 protein: SASKTGRSSYGYT; J gene: TRBJ1-2; V gene: TRBV20-1
CDR3 protein: ASSQRTGAAYNEQF; J gene: TRBJ2-1; V gene: TRBV5-4
CDR3 protein: ASSSGQGLVTDTQY; J gene: TRBJ2-3; V gene: TRBV12-3/TRBV12-4
CDR3 protein: ASSPIGTGSTVGNTIY; J gene: TRBJ1-3; V gene: TRBV4-1
CDR3 protein: ASSGLNSGRPYEQY; J gene: TRBJ2-7; V gene: TRBV5-5
CDR3 protein: SARDPKQGNTIY; J gene: TRBJ1-3; V gene: TRBV20-1
CDR3 protein: AWSPLASNAEAF; J gene: TRBJ1-1; V gene: TRBV30
CDR3 protein: ASSVSGLANTDTQY; J gene: TRBJ2-3; V gene: TRBV9
CDR3 protein: ASQGQRLYEKLF; J gene: TRBJ1-4; V gene: TRBV10-2
CDR3 protein: ASSLGGSYNEQF; J gene: TRBJ2-1; V gene: TRBV7-2
CDR3 protein: ASSLGLSETQY; J gene: TRBJ2-5; V gene: TRBV11-3
CDR3 protein: ASSLVAGFSDTQY; J gene: TRBJ2-3; V gene: TRBV5-1
CDR3 protein: ASSDTAGGADTQY; J gene: TRBJ2-3; V gene: TRBV6-1
CDR3 protein: ASRGDMAGELF; J gene: TRBJ2-2; V gene: TRBV2
CDR3 protein: SAKLGQGNNSPLH; J gene: TRBJ1-6; V gene: TRBV20-1
CDR3 protein: ASRPVGAREQY; J gene: TRBJ2-7; V gene: TRBV4-1
CDR3 protein: ASCGNPGANVLT; J gene: TRBJ2-6; V gene: TRBV27
CDR3 protein: ASSFGTGEEKLF; J gene: TRBJ1-4; V gene: TRBV5-1
CDR3 protein: ASAQVHEQF; J gene: TRBJ2-1; V gene: TRBV19
CDR3 protein: ASSWALAGGHTGELF; J gene: TRBJ2-2; V gene: TRBV28
CDR3 protein: ASARGYGYT; J gene: TRBJ1-2; V gene: TRBV2
CDR3 protein: ASSPIPGTGTYNEQF; J gene: TRBJ2-1; V gene: TRBV7-2
CDR3 protein: ASSTGQYTGELF; J gene: TRBJ2-2; V gene: TRBV5-1
CDR3 protein: ASSQDRDRIYNEQF; J gene: TRBJ2-1; V gene: TRBV4-1
CDR3 protein: ASSLWGTSTDTQY; J gene: TRBJ2-3; V gene: TRBV28
CDR3 protein: SATGLAGDLLSTDTQY; J gene: TRBJ2-3; V gene: TRBV20-1
CDR3 protein: ASIIQDTGELF; J gene: TRBJ2-2; V gene: TRBV2
CDR3 protein: ASREEGTLYEQY; J gene: TRBJ2-7; V gene: TRBV6-1
CDR3 protein: ASSFKLAGEQY; J gene: TRBJ2-7; V gene: TRBV6-2/TRBV6-3
CDR3 protein: SGERADYGYT; J gene: TRBJ1-2; V gene: TRBV29-1
CDR3 protein: ASQGGYTGELF; J gene: TRBJ2-2; V gene: TRBV6-1
CDR3 protein: AWSVLGGNEAF; J gene: TRBJ1-1; V gene: TRBV30
CDR3 protein: ASRRGSQETQY; J gene: TRBJ2-5; V gene: TRBV12-3/TRBV12-4